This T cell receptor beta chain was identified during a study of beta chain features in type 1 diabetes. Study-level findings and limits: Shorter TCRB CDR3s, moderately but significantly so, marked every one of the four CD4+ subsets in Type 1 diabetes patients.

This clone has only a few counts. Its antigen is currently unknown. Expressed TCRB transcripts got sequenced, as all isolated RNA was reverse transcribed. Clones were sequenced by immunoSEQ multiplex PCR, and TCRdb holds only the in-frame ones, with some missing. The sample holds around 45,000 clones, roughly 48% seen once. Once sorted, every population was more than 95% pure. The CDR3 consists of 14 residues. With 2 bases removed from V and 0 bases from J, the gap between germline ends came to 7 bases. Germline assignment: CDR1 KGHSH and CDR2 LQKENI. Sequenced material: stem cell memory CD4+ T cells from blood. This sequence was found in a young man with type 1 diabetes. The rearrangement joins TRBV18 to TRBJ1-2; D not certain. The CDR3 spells CASSPGAANYGYTF. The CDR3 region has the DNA TGTGCCAGCTCACCAGGTGCGGCTAACTATGGCTACACCTTC.